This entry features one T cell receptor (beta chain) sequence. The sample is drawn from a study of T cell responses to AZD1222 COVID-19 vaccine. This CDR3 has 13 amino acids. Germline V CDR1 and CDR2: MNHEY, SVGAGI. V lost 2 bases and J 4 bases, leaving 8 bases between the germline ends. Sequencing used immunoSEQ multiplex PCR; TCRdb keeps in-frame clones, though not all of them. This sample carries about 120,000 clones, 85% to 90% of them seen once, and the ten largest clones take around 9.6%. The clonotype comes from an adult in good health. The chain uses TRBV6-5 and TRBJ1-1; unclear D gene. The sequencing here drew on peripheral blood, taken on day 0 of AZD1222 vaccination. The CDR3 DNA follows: TGTGCCAGCAGTTACCAAGGGAGCACTGAAGCTTTCTTT. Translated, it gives CASSYQGSTEAFF.